This T cell receptor beta chain stems from a study of neurological immune-mediated disorders. TCRdb called the 5' RACE reads again in MiXCR, with one record for every CDR3 protein. Here the sample spans tens of thousands of distinct CDR3 sequences, 6% to 7.5% being singletons. This clonotype was observed many times. CDR3 length: 12 residues. V was clipped by 5 bases and J by 7 bases, with 8 bases between them. The germline V gene encodes CDR1 MNHEY and CDR2 SVGAGI. Sequenced: CD4+ T cells from blood. This sequence originates from a man in his fifties or sixties in good health. The chain is built from TRBV6-5 and TRBJ2-2; D ambiguous. CDR3 DNA: TGTGCCAGCAGTCACACGCGCGGGGAGCTGTTTTTT. Translation: CASSHTRGELFF.